This section outlines one T cell receptor (beta chain) sequence together with its context. Given a much more abundant clone one base away, this may be a read error. The sample originates from a study of human T cells and chemical hapten exposure. The sample's time point: patch test 1, 2 weeks after DPC sensitization. Treatment specified: therapeutic diphenylcyclopropenone sensitization with weekly scalp DPC. Researchers extracted total RNA from unfractionated whole blood. One entry per CDR3 protein, called by TCRdb with MiXCR from the RACE reads. This table has 40,000 or so distinct CDR3 sequences, about 4.2% appearing once. This clonotype was obtained from a man aged 50 or older with alopecia areata. Some clones in this sample may be carry-over from other donors' samples. This material consisted of whole blood, taken in connection with sensitization to the hapten diphenylcyclopropenone (DPC).

The CDR3 nucleotides read TGTGCCAGCAGTTCGAAGGGAACGGGCACAGATACGCAGTATTTT. Translated, it gives CASSSKGTGTDTQYF. The chain uses TRBV12-3 or TRBV12-4 and TRBJ2-3; no firm D call. This CDR3 comprises 15 residues. V was cut by 4 bases and J by 1 base, with 12 bases left in between.